This TCR beta chain was found in a study of blood T cell repertoires in COVID-19. About the study: The study drew acute and convalescent COVID-19 samples from the United States, Italy and Spain. PBMCs, B-cell-depleted T cells, or T cells were the source of the cDNA or gDNA that made up the material.

Note on this clone: This specimen includes other DNA sequences encoding the same CDR3.

Clones were read by immunoSEQ multiplex PCR, and TCRdb kept only the in-frame ones, dropping some. The data show about 360,000 clones, more than 85% seen once. Per germline, CDR1 LGHNA and CDR2 YNFKEQ. V was pared by 0 bases and J by 4 bases, with 13 bases between. CDR3 length: 16 amino acids. The specimen was peripheral blood. The receptor comes from a human donor in a cohort sampled during active COVID-19. The genes are TRBV4-2 and TRBJ2-1; TRBD2 might be the D (7 bases). The CDR3 loop is CASSQDGGGPYNEQFF. The CDR3 bases are TGTGCCAGCAGCCAAGATGGGGGGGGGCCTTACAATGAGCAGTTCTTC.